This T cell receptor beta chain was obtained from a study of T cells in localized non-small cell lung cancer. Assay used: immunoSEQ multiplex PCR; TCRdb lists only in-frame clones, some missing. The table records tens of thousands of clones, around nine tenths of them present only once. Per the germline V gene, CDR1 is SGDLS and CDR2 is YYNGEE. Trimming left V 4 bases short and J 9 bases short, with 19 bases between. CDR3 length: 15 amino acids. The origin of this receptor is a man aged 35 to 70 with stage II squamous cell lung carcinoma. The rearrangement joins TRBV9 to TRBJ2-2; D might be TRBD1 or TRBD2, each matching 5 bases. Sample: PBMCs, taken before any cancer treatment. The CDR3 DNA reads as TGTGCCAGCAGCCCACCCGGGACGATTCGAAGGGAGCTGTTTTTT. It encodes CASSPPGTIRRELFF.